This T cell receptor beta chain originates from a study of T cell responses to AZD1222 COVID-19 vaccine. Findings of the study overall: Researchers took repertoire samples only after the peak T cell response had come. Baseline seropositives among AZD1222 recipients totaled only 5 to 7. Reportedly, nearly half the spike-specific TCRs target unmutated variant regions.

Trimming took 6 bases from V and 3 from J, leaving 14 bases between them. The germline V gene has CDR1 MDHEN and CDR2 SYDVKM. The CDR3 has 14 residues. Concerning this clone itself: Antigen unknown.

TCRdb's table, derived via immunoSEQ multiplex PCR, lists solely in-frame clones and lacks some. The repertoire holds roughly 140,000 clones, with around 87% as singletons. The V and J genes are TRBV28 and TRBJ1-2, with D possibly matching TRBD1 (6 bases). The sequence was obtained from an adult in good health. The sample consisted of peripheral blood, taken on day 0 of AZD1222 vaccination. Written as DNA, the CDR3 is TGTGCCAGCAGCCTCGGACAGCGCCACTATGGCTACACCTTC. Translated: CASSLGQRHYGYTF.